This record concerns one T cell receptor beta chain sequence. Its matching antigen is unknown. Primers used in a second PCR of about 7 to 12 cycles were a sample-barcoded 5' primer and a J-beta primer mix. A tag from a template-switch adaptor with 12 random nucleotides marked each cDNA molecule. TCRdb ran MiXCR on the 5' RACE reads and lists one entry per CDR3 protein. Of about a million distinct CDR3 sequences listed, 35% to 40% are singletons. This specimen comes from a study of blood T cells in healthy people across ages. Study outcomes and limitations: In older individuals, TCR beta diversity per million T cells was lower, falling roughly linearly with age. Naive and antigen-experienced cells were not separated, limiting conclusive comparison.

V was clipped by 5 bases and J by 4 bases; unmatched bases: 10. CDR3 length: 16 residues. The J gene is TRBJ2-1, the V gene TRBV12-3 or TRBV12-4; 8 bases map to TRBD1. The sample consisted of blood. The TCR originated in a man younger than 35 in good health. The CDR3 DNA is TGTGCCAGCAGTCCGCCGGGACAGGCTTTGTACAATGAGCAGTTCTTC. Its translation is CASSPPGQALYNEQFF.